The rows below give T cell receptor beta chains drawn from one sample of a study of blood T cell repertoires in COVID-19. The method was immunoSEQ multiplex PCR; TCRdb's version includes in-frame clones alone and lacks a portion of them. The sample holds approximately 290,000 clones, about 88% seen once. The sample comprised peripheral blood. The receptor source for this set is a woman aged 55-75 years with acute or convalescent COVID-19. CDR3s include the opening cysteine and the closing phenylalanine or tryptophan. The order of the fields is CDR3 protein, CDR3 DNA, J gene, clone size, V gene, D gene. The D gene is left open where the match is weak. Some rows have no size entry. The others give once, few or many, or a class for an expanded clone.

CDR3 protein: CASSLGTPSYNEQFF
CDR3 DNA: TGTGCCAGTAGTCTGGGGACTCCTTCCTACAATGAGCAGTTCTTC
J gene: TRBJ2-1
clone size: -
V gene: TRBV19
D gene: -

CDR3 protein: CASSAGQGAFQPQHF
CDR3 DNA: TGTGCCAGCAGCGCGGGACAGGGGGCGTTTCAGCCCCAGCATTTT
J gene: TRBJ1-5
clone size: -
V gene: TRBV9
D gene: TRBD1

CDR3 protein: CASSTGPQQFF
CDR3 DNA: TGTGCCAGCAGCACAGGGCCGCAGCAGTTCTTC
J gene: TRBJ2-1
clone size: -
V gene: TRBV6-5
D gene: -

CDR3 protein: CASSVVGSRTDTQYF
CDR3 DNA: TGTGCCAGCAGCGTAGTTGGCTCGAGGACAGATACGCAGTATTTT
J gene: TRBJ2-3
clone size: -
V gene: TRBV9
D gene: -

CDR3 protein: CASSSSGTSTDTQYF
CDR3 DNA: TGTGCCAGCAGCTCTAGCGGGACCAGCACAGATACGCAGTATTTT
J gene: TRBJ2-3
clone size: -
V gene: TRBV7-9
D gene: TRBD2

CDR3 protein: CASSQQGGRDTQYF
CDR3 DNA: TGTGCCAGCAGCCAACAGGGGGGGAGAGATACGCAGTATTTT
J gene: TRBJ2-3
clone size: -
V gene: TRBV11-3
D gene: -

CDR3 protein: CASSFHWGEDSYEQYF
CDR3 DNA: TGTGCCAGCAGCTTCCACTGGGGGGAGGACTCCTACGAGCAGTACTTC
J gene: TRBJ2-7
clone size: -
V gene: TRBV12-1
D gene: -

CDR3 protein: CASSQEADYNSPLHF
CDR3 DNA: TGCGCCAGCAGCCAAGAGGCGGATTATAATTCACCCCTCCACTTT
J gene: TRBJ1-6
clone size: -
V gene: TRBV4-3
D gene: -

CDR3 protein: CASRPTGVNYGYTF
CDR3 DNA: TGTGCCAGCCGACCGACAGGGGTGAACTATGGCTACACCTTC
J gene: TRBJ1-2
clone size: -
V gene: TRBV18
D gene: TRBD1

CDR3 protein: CASCQVMNTEAFF
CDR3 DNA: TGTGCCAGCTGCCAGGTTATGAACACTGAAGCTTTCTTT
J gene: TRBJ1-1
clone size: -
V gene: TRBV6-5
D gene: -

CDR3 protein: CASSPLPGQGPYEQYF
CDR3 DNA: TGTGCCAGCAGTCCCCTACCAGGACAGGGACCCTACGAGCAGTACTTC
J gene: TRBJ2-7
clone size: -
V gene: TRBV7-2
D gene: TRBD1

CDR3 protein: CASSQGRDINQPQHF
CDR3 DNA: TGCGCCAGCAGCCAAGGCCGGGACATAAATCAGCCCCAGCATTTT
J gene: TRBJ1-5
clone size: -
V gene: TRBV4-3
D gene: -

CDR3 protein: CASSPNRGGKGQPQHF
CDR3 DNA: TGTGCCAGCAGTCCAAACCGGGGGGGGAAGGGTCAGCCCCAGCATTTT
J gene: TRBJ1-5
clone size: -
V gene: TRBV28
D gene: -

CDR3 protein: CASSEVLGTIGNTIYF
CDR3 DNA: TGTGCCAGCAGTGAAGTTCTGGGGACAATCGGAAACACCATATATTTT
J gene: TRBJ1-3
clone size: -
V gene: TRBV6-1
D gene: -

CDR3 protein: CASRAGQALEAFF
CDR3 DNA: TGTGCCAGCAGGGCAGGACAGGCCTTAGAAGCTTTCTTT
J gene: TRBJ1-1
clone size: -
V gene: TRBV12-3/TRBV12-4
D gene: TRBD1

CDR3 protein: CASSPRLASSTDTQYF
CDR3 DNA: TGTGCCAGTAGTCCACGACTAGCGTCCTCCACAGATACGCAGTATTTT
J gene: TRBJ2-3
clone size: -
V gene: TRBV19
D gene: TRBD2

CDR3 protein: CASSHRQSGQGGEQYF
CDR3 DNA: TGCGCCAGCAGCCATCGACAATCCGGGCAGGGTGGCGAGCAGTACTTC
J gene: TRBJ2-7
clone size: -
V gene: TRBV4-1
D gene: -

CDR3 protein: CASSYSMAGSGETQYF
CDR3 DNA: TGTGCCAGCAGTTACTCGATGGCAGGGTCGGGAGAGACCCAGTACTTC
J gene: TRBJ2-5
clone size: -
V gene: TRBV6-6
D gene: -

CDR3 protein: CASNWQGGGTEAFF
CDR3 DNA: TGTGCCAGCAACTGGCAGGGGGGAGGCACTGAAGCTTTCTTT
J gene: TRBJ1-1
clone size: -
V gene: TRBV6-5
D gene: TRBD1

CDR3 protein: CASSEGGRSGANVLTF
CDR3 DNA: TGTGCCAGCAGCGAAGGGGGCCGTTCTGGGGCCAACGTCCTGACTTTC
J gene: TRBJ2-6
clone size: -
V gene: TRBV28
D gene: TRBD1

CDR3 protein: CASSPRDRGIYEQYF
CDR3 DNA: TGTGCCAGCAGCCCCCGGGACAGGGGAATTTACGAGCAGTACTTC
J gene: TRBJ2-7
clone size: -
V gene: TRBV6-5
D gene: TRBD1

CDR3 protein: CASSERTGSDSPLHF
CDR3 DNA: TGTGCCAGCAGTGAGAGGACAGGGAGTGATTCACCCCTCCACTTT
J gene: TRBJ1-6
clone size: -
V gene: TRBV2
D gene: TRBD1

CDR3 protein: CASTPGSGTHEQYF
CDR3 DNA: TGTGCCAGCACCCCCGGGAGCGGGACCCACGAGCAGTACTTC
J gene: TRBJ2-7
clone size: -
V gene: TRBV6-5
D gene: TRBD2

CDR3 protein: CASSPGQGASTEAFF
CDR3 DNA: TGTGCCAGCTCACCGGGACAGGGGGCTTCCACTGAAGCTTTCTTT
J gene: TRBJ1-1
clone size: few
V gene: TRBV18
D gene: TRBD1

CDR3 protein: CASSQGRTGADEKLFF
CDR3 DNA: TGCGCCAGCAGCCAGGGGAGGACAGGGGCGGATGAAAAACTGTTTTTT
J gene: TRBJ1-4
clone size: -
V gene: TRBV4-3
D gene: TRBD1

CDR3 protein: CASSPPRDRGYGYTF
CDR3 DNA: TGTGCCAGCAGTCCCCCCCGGGACAGGGGCTATGGCTACACCTTC
J gene: TRBJ1-2
clone size: -
V gene: TRBV3-1/TRBV3-2
D gene: TRBD1

CDR3 protein: CASTLAGGPIDTQYF
CDR3 DNA: TGTGCCAGTACGCTGGCGGGAGGGCCAATAGATACGCAGTATTTT
J gene: TRBJ2-3
clone size: -
V gene: TRBV19
D gene: TRBD2

CDR3 protein: CASSLGSWENSPLHF
CDR3 DNA: TGTGCCAGCAGCTTGGGCTCCTGGGAGAATTCACCCCTCCACTTT
J gene: TRBJ1-6
clone size: -
V gene: TRBV5-6
D gene: -

CDR3 protein: CASSPEQGFEAFF
CDR3 DNA: TGTGCCAGCTCACCGGAACAGGGGTTTGAAGCTTTCTTT
J gene: TRBJ1-1
clone size: -
V gene: TRBV18
D gene: TRBD1

CDR3 protein: CASSQDSLAGGRYNEQFF
CDR3 DNA: TGCGCCAGCAGCCAAGATTCCCTAGCGGGGGGGCGCTACAATGAGCAGTTCTTC
J gene: TRBJ2-1
clone size: -
V gene: TRBV4-1
D gene: TRBD2

CDR3 protein: CASSQVMVSGGSNEQFF
CDR3 DNA: TGCGCCAGCAGCCAAGTTATGGTCAGCGGGGGTTCCAATGAGCAGTTCTTC
J gene: TRBJ2-1
clone size: -
V gene: TRBV4-1
D gene: TRBD2

CDR3 protein: CASSLGESSYEQYF
CDR3 DNA: TGCGCCAGCAGCTTGGGCGAGAGCTCCTACGAGCAGTACTTC
J gene: TRBJ2-7
clone size: -
V gene: TRBV5-1
D gene: -

CDR3 protein: CASSELGQTLMVKFF
CDR3 DNA: TGTGCCAGCAGTGAGTTGGGGCAGACGTTGATGGTAAAGTTCTTC
J gene: TRBJ2-1
clone size: -
V gene: TRBV2
D gene: -

CDR3 protein: CAWGTGPSYNEQFF
CDR3 DNA: TGTGCCTGGGGTACAGGGCCCTCCTACAATGAGCAGTTCTTC
J gene: TRBJ2-1
clone size: -
V gene: TRBV30
D gene: -

CDR3 protein: CASSQFDRGLGEKLFF
CDR3 DNA: TGCGCCAGCAGCCAATTCGACAGGGGGCTTGGGGAAAAACTGTTTTTT
J gene: TRBJ1-4
clone size: -
V gene: TRBV4-3
D gene: TRBD1

CDR3 protein: CATSDLGTSGGADTQYF
CDR3 DNA: TGTGCCACCAGTGATTTGGGAACTAGCGGGGGCGCAGATACGCAGTATTTT
J gene: TRBJ2-3
clone size: -
V gene: TRBV24-1
D gene: TRBD2

CDR3 protein: CASSKKDRTNTEAFF
CDR3 DNA: TGTGCCAGCAGCAAAAAGGACAGGACGAACACTGAAGCTTTCTTT
J gene: TRBJ1-1
clone size: few
V gene: TRBV21-1
D gene: -

CDR3 protein: CASSPGVREQYF
CDR3 DNA: TGCGCCAGCAGCCCGGGGGTTCGAGAGCAGTACTTC
J gene: TRBJ2-7
clone size: -
V gene: TRBV5-1
D gene: -

CDR3 protein: CASSPGQGYGYTF
CDR3 DNA: TGTGCCAGCAGCCCGGGACAGGGATATGGCTACACCTTC
J gene: TRBJ1-2
clone size: -
V gene: TRBV5-4
D gene: TRBD1

CDR3 protein: CSVHPGQSRGYTF
CDR3 DNA: TGCAGCGTTCACCCGGGACAGTCAAGGGGCTACACCTTC
J gene: TRBJ1-2
clone size: few
V gene: TRBV29-1
D gene: TRBD1

CDR3 protein: CASSFGQGVSYEQYF
CDR3 DNA: TGTGCCAGCAGCTTCGGACAGGGGGTTTCCTACGAGCAGTACTTC
J gene: TRBJ2-7
clone size: -
V gene: TRBV5-8
D gene: TRBD1

CDR3 protein: CASSHGRGQRETQYF
CDR3 DNA: TGTGCCAGCAGCCACGGGAGGGGCCAGAGAGAGACCCAGTACTTC
J gene: TRBJ2-5
clone size: -
V gene: TRBV6-2/TRBV6-3
D gene: TRBD2

CDR3 protein: CASSIGGSSYNSPLHF
CDR3 DNA: TGTGCCAGTAGTATCGGGGGGAGCTCCTATAATTCACCCCTCCACTTT
J gene: TRBJ1-6
clone size: -
V gene: TRBV19
D gene: -

CDR3 protein: CASSFSGGGTDTQYF
CDR3 DNA: TGTGCCAGCAGCTTTAGCGGGGGCGGGACAGATACGCAGTATTTT
J gene: TRBJ2-3
clone size: -
V gene: TRBV7-2
D gene: TRBD2

CDR3 protein: CASSKGGGQGTSRNYNEQFF
CDR3 DNA: TGTGCCAGCAGCAAAGGGGGGGGACAGGGGACAAGCAGGAACTACAATGAGCAGTTCTTC
J gene: TRBJ2-1
clone size: -
V gene: TRBV21-1
D gene: -

CDR3 protein: CASSSGTPQNIQYF
CDR3 DNA: TGTGCCAGCAGCTCGGGGACTCCTCAAAACATTCAGTACTTC
J gene: TRBJ2-4
clone size: -
V gene: TRBV5-8
D gene: -

CDR3 protein: CAISDSGGADEQFF
CDR3 DNA: TGTGCCATCAGTGATAGCGGGGGGGCGGATGAGCAGTTCTTC
J gene: TRBJ2-1
clone size: -
V gene: TRBV10-3
D gene: TRBD2

CDR3 protein: CASSATGGNTEAFF
CDR3 DNA: TGTGCCAGCAGTGCGACAGGGGGAAACACTGAAGCTTTCTTT
J gene: TRBJ1-1
clone size: -
V gene: TRBV6-6
D gene: TRBD1

CDR3 protein: CASETFANTGELFF
CDR3 DNA: TGTGCCAGCGAGACATTCGCGAACACCGGGGAGCTGTTTTTT
J gene: TRBJ2-2
clone size: once
V gene: TRBV28
D gene: -

CDR3 protein: CASRGPGMFFGYTF
CDR3 DNA: TGTGCCTCAAGGGGGCCAGGGATGTTTTTTGGCTACACCTTC
J gene: TRBJ1-2
clone size: once
V gene: TRBV10-3
D gene: TRBD1

CDR3 protein: CATRGEAQQYSNQPQHF
CDR3 DNA: TGCGCCACCCGGGGGGAGGCGCAACAGTATAGCAATCAGCCCCAGCATTTT
J gene: TRBJ1-5
clone size: -
V gene: TRBV10-1
D gene: -

CDR3 protein: CASRLVGTGSAGEQYF
CDR3 DNA: TGTGCCAGCAGGCTGGTCGGGACAGGGTCCGCAGGCGAGCAGTACTTC
J gene: TRBJ2-7
clone size: -
V gene: TRBV28
D gene: TRBD1

CDR3 protein: CASSLGLREKLFF
CDR3 DNA: TGCGCCAGCAGCCTCGGACTGAGGGAAAAACTGTTTTTT
J gene: TRBJ1-4
clone size: -
V gene: TRBV4-1
D gene: -